This T cell receptor (beta chain) comes out of a study of cytomegalovirus exposure and HLA in healthy donors. Study-wide findings and caveats: Sequencing likely generated an artifact that appeared as a cluster of highly shared sequence variants. Several of the most significant clusters appeared linked to common viral pathogens, based on a later analysis.

This clone has a handful of counts. Its antigen is not known. The primer mix had 60 Vbeta and 13 Jbeta primers. Method: immunoSEQ multiplex PCR; TCRdb's copy keeps in-frame clones and lacks some. Of 100,000 to 150,000 clones listed, about 64% were seen once; the top ten hold approximately 2.5%. Donors consisted of healthy bone marrow donors. Germline V CDR1 and CDR2: WNHNN, SYGVQD (reference sequence). The length of the CDR3 is 15 residues. Trimming shortened V by 3 bases and J by 0 bases, and 8 bases separated the two germline ends. The sample consisted of PBMCs. The J gene is TRBJ1-4, the V gene TRBV10-1; D is unclear. The receptor was isolated from a woman aged 35 to 49 in good health and CMV-seronegative. CDR3: CASSEAGATNEKLFF. Written as DNA, the CDR3 is TGCGCCAGCAGTGAAGCGGGTGCAACTAATGAAAAACTGTTTTTT.